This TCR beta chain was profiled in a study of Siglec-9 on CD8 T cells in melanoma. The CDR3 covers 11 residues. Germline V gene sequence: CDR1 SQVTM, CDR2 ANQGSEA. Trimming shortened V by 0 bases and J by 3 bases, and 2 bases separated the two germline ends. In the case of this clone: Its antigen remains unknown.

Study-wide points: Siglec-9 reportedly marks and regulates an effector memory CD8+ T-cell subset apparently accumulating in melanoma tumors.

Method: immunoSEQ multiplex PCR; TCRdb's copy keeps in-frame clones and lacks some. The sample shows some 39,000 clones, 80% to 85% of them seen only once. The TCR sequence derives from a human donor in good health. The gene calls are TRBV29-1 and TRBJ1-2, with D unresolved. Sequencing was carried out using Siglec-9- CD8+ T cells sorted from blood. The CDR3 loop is CSVEEDYGYTF. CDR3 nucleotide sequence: TGCAGCGTTGAAGAAGACTATGGCTACACCTTC.